The 5 T cell receptor beta chains reported below all come from one sample, sequenced in a study of vaccination and CD4 T cells after COVID-19. The Oncomine TCR Beta short-read assay generated sequence data from the DNA of cultured CD4+ T cells. TCRdb ran MiXCR on the PCR reads and lists one entry per CDR3 protein. The table includes fewer than 5,000 distinct CDR3 sequences, about 42% detected once. Their recognized antigens are unknown. Treatment noted: roughly 11-day PBMC culture with coronavirus spike peptide pools or control peptides (ViraFEST assay). Unexposed donor CD4+ T cells predated the COVID-19 pandemic, collected 2011-2018. Sequenced material: CD4+ T cells from blood, cultured in vitro. The receptors shown here come from a human donor in good health.

The rearrangement uses TRBV12-3 or TRBV12-4 and TRBJ2-5, with TRBD2 matching over 8 bases. The CDR3 is 16 amino acids. Germline trimming cut 6 bases from V and 4 bases from J; bases unmatched to any gene: 13. The CDR3 DNA reads TGTGCCAGCAGCCCGATCGGGCGGGGGGTTGTAGAGACCCAGTACTTC. Its protein is CASSPIGRGVVETQYF.

This chain uses TRBV27 with TRBJ1-6, with a possible D match to TRBD1 (5 bases). The CDR3 is 14 amino acids. Per the germline V gene, CDR1 is MNHEY and CDR2 is SMNVEV (reference sequence). V was trimmed by 8 bases and J by 2 bases, leaving 10 bases between them. Written as DNA, the CDR3 is TGTGCCAGCGGGTCAGGGACCTATAATTCACCCCTCCACTTT. Residues: CASGSGTYNSPLHF.

The V and J genes are TRBV2 and TRBJ1-2; no firm D call. The V end was cut by 8 bases, the J end by 5 bases, with 15 bases between. CDR1 SNHLY and CDR2 FYNNEI come from the germline V gene. The CDR3 runs 13 residues. DNA of the CDR3: TGTGCCAGCCGGAGGACGGATGGGTATGGCTACACCTTC. It yields the protein CASRRTDGYGYTF.

This chain joins TRBV11-2 and TRBJ2-1; 7 positions agree with TRBD2. Germline V gene lookup returns CDR1 SGHAT and CDR2 FQNNGV. The CDR3 runs to 15 residues. V gave up 7 bases and J gave up 5 bases; unmatched junction bases: 11. The CDR3 loop reads CASTLGRGRNNEQFF. CDR3 nucleotides: TGTGCCAGCACCCTAGGGCGGGGGAGAAACAATGAGCAGTTCTTC.

The chain has TRBV7-8 and TRBJ2-7, with D uncertain. Trimming shortened V by 0 bases and J by 6 bases, and 9 bases separated the two germline ends. Germline CDR1 is SGHVS and CDR2 is FQNEAQ. The CDR3 length is 13 residues. The CDR3 spells CASSLAQDREQYF. In nucleotides, the CDR3 is TGTGCCAGCAGCTTAGCGCAGGATCGCGAGCAGTACTTC.